A single sample is the source of the 8 T cell receptor beta chains below, sequenced in a study of long-term antiretroviral therapy in people with HIV. The assay, immunoSEQ v3.0, was run at survey level. Assay: immunoSEQ multiplex PCR; the TCRdb copy retains only in-frame clones and omits some. The data show 20,000 to 25,000 clones, about four fifths seen once. Sequenced material: unsorted PBMCs, taken 1.5 years after starting antiretroviral therapy. These receptors originate from a man aged 25-40 years with HIV.

V is TRBV27 and J is TRBJ2-7; TRBD1 matches 9 bases. CDR1 is MNHEY and CDR2 is SMNVEV in the germline V gene (reference sequence). Losses at the gene ends were 6 bases for V and 2 bases for J; bases not matched to a gene: 5. The CDR3 sequence is 14 residues long. The CDR3 loop is CASSLQGATYEQYF. The CDR3 coding sequence is TGTGCCAGCAGCTTACAGGGGGCCACCTACGAGCAGTACTTC.

The chain uses TRBV10-3 and TRBJ2-3; no clear D. This CDR3 is built from 16 residues. Germline CDR1 reads ENHRY; CDR2 reads SYGVKD. V lost 0 bases to trimming and J lost 1 base, with 11 bases between them. The DNA of the CDR3 is TGTGCCATCAGTGAGTCCGTGGACCCAGGCACAGATACGCAGTATTTT. This encodes CAISESVDPGTDTQYF.

The chain couples TRBV30 to TRBJ2-3, with D unresolved. Germline-derived CDR1 and CDR2 are GTSNPN and SVGIG (reference sequence). Between the trimmed V and J ends, which lost 0 bases and 0 bases, there was a span of 10 bases. This CDR3 is 15 amino acids long. Here the CDR3 reads CAWSVGSTSTDTQYF. The CDR3 nucleotides are TGTGCCTGGAGTGTGGGCAGTACTAGCACAGATACGCAGTATTTT.

J is TRBJ1-5 and V is TRBV7-9; the match to TRBD1 covers 7 bases. Germline CDR1 SEHNR, CDR2 FQNEAQ (reference sequence). V gave up 7 bases and J gave up 2 bases; unmatched junction bases: 2. This CDR3 has 13 amino acids. CDR3 protein: CASKGAGNQPQHF. Here the CDR3 DNA reads TGTGCCAGCAAGGGGGCTGGCAATCAGCCCCAGCATTTT.

CDR3 residues: CATSTRQGVTYEQYF. CDR3 in DNA: TGTGCCACCAGCACCCGACAGGGGGTTACCTACGAGCAGTACTTC. The chain recombines TRBV15 with TRBJ2-7; 9 nucleotides line up with TRBD1. Germline CDR1 LNHNV, CDR2 YYDKDF (reference sequence). Trimming cost V 4 bases and J 2 bases; bases outside gene matches: 6. The CDR3 contains 15 residues.

The CDR3 spells CASSPFGQGFEKLFF. The CDR3 DNA follows: TGTGCCAGCTCACCCTTCGGACAGGGATTTGAAAAACTGTTTTTT. The rearrangement links TRBV18 to TRBJ1-4; TRBD1 agrees at 8 bases. V was pared by 3 bases and J by 7 bases, with 7 bases of the junction left unmatched. The germline V gene has CDR1 KGHSH and CDR2 LQKENI. The CDR3 totals 15 residues.

Of note for this clone: A read error may produce the germline difference seen at one junction end. The chain carries TRBV7-7 and TRBJ2-3, with 12 bases aligning to TRBD2. The CDR3 totals 17 residues. Germline CDR1 is SSHAT and CDR2 is FNYEAQ (reference sequence). CDR3 coding DNA: TGTGCTAGCAGCACACGACTAGCGGGAGATCTCACAGATACGCAGTATTTT. Its protein is CASSTRLAGDLTDTQYF.

Only a few counts were recorded for this clone. The rearrangement links TRBV30 to TRBJ1-1, with D perhaps matching TRBD1 (5 bases). With 0 bases removed from V and 1 base from J, the gap between germline ends came to 6 bases. The CDR3 is 13 residues long. The germline gives CDR1 GTSNPN, CDR2 SVGIG (reference sequence). CDR3 in amino acids: CAWSVQGNTEAFF. CDR3 DNA: TGTGCCTGGAGTGTGCAGGGGAACACTGAAGCTTTCTTT.